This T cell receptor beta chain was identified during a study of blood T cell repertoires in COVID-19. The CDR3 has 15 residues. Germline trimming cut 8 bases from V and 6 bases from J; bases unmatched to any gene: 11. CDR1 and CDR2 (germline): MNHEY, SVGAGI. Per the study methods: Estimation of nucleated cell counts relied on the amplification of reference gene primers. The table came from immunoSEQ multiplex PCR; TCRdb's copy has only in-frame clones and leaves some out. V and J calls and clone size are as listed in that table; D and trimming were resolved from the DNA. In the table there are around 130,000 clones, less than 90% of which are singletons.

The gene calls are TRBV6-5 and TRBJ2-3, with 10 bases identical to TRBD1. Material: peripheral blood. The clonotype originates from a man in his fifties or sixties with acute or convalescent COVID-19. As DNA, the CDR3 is TGTGCCAGCCTCCCGGGACAGGGGATTGAGGATACGCAGTATTTT. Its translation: CASLPGQGIEDTQYF.